This T cell receptor beta chain was obtained from a study of blood T cell repertoires in COVID-19. The assay was immunoSEQ multiplex PCR, and TCRdb's table has in-frame clones only and misses some. The top ten hold around 0.9% of the sample, which has approximately 240,000 clones, 92% seen once. Patients in Seattle were enrolled during active infection, then followed longitudinally. Per germline, CDR1 MNHNS and CDR2 SASEGT. Trimming cost V 1 base and J 4 bases, with 4 bases left between them. The CDR3 length is 12 residues. This TCR came from a man in his thirties or forties with COVID-19, enrolled during active disease. The material sequenced was peripheral blood. The chain has TRBV6-1 and TRBJ1-2, with D unclear. The CDR3 is CASSEVVYGYTF. For the CDR3, the DNA is TGTGCCAGCAGTGAAGTAGTCTATGGCTACACCTTC.